This entry concerns a single T cell receptor beta chain. What it binds is not known. This sample is drawn from a study of cytomegalovirus exposure and HLA in healthy donors. Profiling relied on immunoSEQ multiplex PCR, and the TCRdb table lists in-frame clones only, not all of them. Among about 69,000 clones listed, about 94% were seen once. V lost 4 bases and J lost 2, with 10 bases in between. The germline V gene has CDR1 SGHRS and CDR2 YFSETQ. This CDR3 has 13 amino acids. Study results and caveats: First-cohort TCR clusters tended to co-occur in the roughly 130 validation repertoires, a later analysis found.

Sequencing was done on a sample of PBMCs. The sequence was collected from a young woman in good health and CMV-seronegative. The chain joins TRBV5-1 to TRBJ2-7, with D possibly being TRBD1 (6 bases). CDR3 residues: CASSGAGAYEQYF. As DNA, the CDR3 is TGCGCCAGCAGCGGTGCAGGGGCCTACGAGCAGTACTTC.